Presented here are 21 T cell receptor beta chains from one specimen sequenced in a study of blood T cells in healthy people across ages. Primed by a sample-barcoded 5' primer and a J-beta primer mix, a second PCR proceeded for about 7 to 11 cycles. A single record per CDR3 protein comes from TCRdb applying MiXCR to the 5' RACE reads. This sample has some 710,000 distinct CDR3 sequences, with about 20% found just once. The specimen sequenced was blood. The receptors here all came from a man between 65 and 85 years old in good health.

This clonotype was detected only a few times. V and J are TRBV6-6 and TRBJ1-1; D remains ambiguous. The CDR3 loop spans 14 amino acids. Trimming shortened V by 3 bases and J by 1 base, and 9 bases separated the two germline ends. From germline, CDR1 is MNHNY and CDR2 SVGAGI (reference sequence). The CDR3: CASSYGVGNTEAFF. CDR3 in DNA: TGTGCCAGCAGTTATGGAGTGGGGAACACTGAAGCTTTCTTT.

The chain employs TRBV19 and TRBJ1-2; possibly TRBD1 for D (5 bases). The CDR3 runs 15 residues. Germline V gene sequence: CDR1 LNHDA, CDR2 SQIVND (reference sequence). Trimming removed 9 bases at V and 4 bases at J, with 21 bases between. CDR3 in DNA: TGTGCCAGCGGAACGGTGGGGGGGAGTATCTATGGCTACACCTTC. This codes for CASGTVGGSIYGYTF. Combining the CDR3 with reference TRBV19 and TRBJ1-2 gives the whole variable domain DGGITQSPKYLFRKEGQNVTLSCEQNLNHDAMYWYRQDPGQGLRLIYYSQIVNDFQKGDIAEGYSVSREKKESFPLTVTSAQKNPTAFYLCASGTVGGSIYGYTFGSGTRLTVV.

The J gene is TRBJ2-7, the V gene TRBV12-3 or TRBV12-4; possible D gene TRBD2, 5 bases. V lost 5 bases and J 7 bases, leaving 15 bases between the germline ends. This CDR3 is built from 13 residues. CDR3 region: CASSTKGRGEQYF. The CDR3 nucleotides are TGTGCCAGCAGTACCAAGGGTCGAGGGGAGCAGTACTTC.

This chain connects TRBV18 to TRBJ2-1; tentatively, D is TRBD1 (6 bases). This CDR3 contains 16 residues. Per the germline V gene, CDR1 is KGHSH and CDR2 is LQKENI. Trimming removed 3 bases at V and 15 bases at J, with 27 bases between. The CDR3 spells CASSPVVAGEGLPTFF. The CDR3 region has the DNA TGTGCCAGCTCACCCGTTGTGGCAGGGGAAGGTTTGCCTACGTTCTTC.

This clonotype was seen a handful of times. CDR3 loop: CASSQFVGISQEQYF. The CDR3 nucleotides are TGTGCCAGCAGCCAATTCGTCGGGATAAGTCAGGAGCAGTACTTC. The chain employs TRBV3-1 and TRBJ2-5, with D possibly TRBD2 on 5 matching bases. Germline CDR1 and CDR2: LGHDT and YNNKEL (reference sequence). CDR3 length: 15 amino acids. Trimming took 2 bases from V and 11 from J, leaving 21 bases between them.

This chain uses TRBV29-1 with TRBJ1-1; D remains ambiguous. Germline V CDR1 and CDR2: SQVTM, ANQGSEA. V was shortened by 6 bases and J by 4 bases, with 9 bases between the two germline ends. There are 11 residues in the CDR3. CDR3 protein: CSVSRGTEAFF. DNA of the CDR3: TGCAGCGTCTCCCGGGGCACTGAAGCTTTCTTT.

This sequence joins TRBV5-1 and TRBJ2-5, with D possibly TRBD1 on 6 matching bases. The CDR3 length is 16 residues. V was trimmed by 0 bases and J by 4 bases, leaving 16 bases between them. The germline V gene encodes CDR1 SGHRS and CDR2 YFSETQ. This CDR3 reads CASSLEASGVGETQYF. Written as DNA, the CDR3 is TGCGCCAGCAGCTTGGAGGCTTCAGGGGTGGGAGAGACCCAGTACTTC.

In this sample, this clonotype turned up a few times. This chain links TRBV5-1 with TRBJ2-1, with TRBD2 as a possible D gene (6 bases). The CDR3 has 15 amino acids. Germline CDR1 and CDR2: SGHRS and YFSETQ. Trimming took off 3 bases at V and 3 bases at J, with 13 bases between the two ends. CDR3 protein: CASSSRRDGYNEQFF. The CDR3 DNA is TGCGCCAGCAGCTCCCGGCGGGACGGCTACAATGAGCAGTTCTTC.

The V and J genes are TRBV7-2 and TRBJ2-1, with TRBD2 matching over 7 bases. This CDR3 comprises 17 residues. CDR1 is SGHTA and CDR2 is FQGNSA in the germline V gene. V shed 4 bases, J shed 8 bases, and the junction held 17 bases outside the gene matches. The CDR3 nucleotides read TGTGCCAGCAGCTCCCAATTGGGGGGGAGTGGTAATCATGAGCAGTTCTTC. This encodes CASSSQLGGSGNHEQFF.

V and J are TRBV14 and TRBJ2-1; D remains unclear. The J call is doubtful: the DNA matches TRBJ2-5 better. The CDR3 consists of 14 residues. Germline V gives CDR1 SGHDN, CDR2 FVKESK. CDR3 DNA: TGTGCCAGCAGCCAAGCCCTAACGGTGACGTCCCAGTACTTC. Translation gives CASSQALTVTSQYF.

This rearrangement joins TRBV5-5 to TRBJ2-1; 7 bases align to TRBD2. The trim removed 4 bases at V and 2 bases at J, leaving 12 bases unmatched. From germline, CDR1 is SGHKS and CDR2 YYEKEE (reference sequence). This CDR3 contains 17 residues. Written as DNA, the CDR3 is TGTGCCAGCAGCGCTTACAAAACTAGCGCAGCCTACAATGAGCAGTTCTTC. It codes for CASSAYKTSAAYNEQFF.

This clonotype was detected many times. The gene calls are TRBV12-3 or TRBV12-4 and TRBJ1-1, with D hard to call. V was clipped by 1 base and J by 3 bases, with 6 bases between them. The CDR3 runs to 13 residues. CDR3 region: CASSLGADTEAFF. CDR3 bases: TGTGCCAGCAGTTTAGGGGCCGACACTGAAGCTTTCTTT.

The chain joins TRBV9 to TRBJ2-1; D call uncertain. The J call is uncertain, as TRBJ2-5 better fits the DNA end. CDR1 SGDLS and CDR2 YYNGEE come from the germline V gene. The CDR3 has 14 amino acids. The CDR3 protein is CASSVEANGETQYF. CDR3 in DNA: TGTGCCAGCAGCGTAGAGGCCAATGGGGAGACCCAGTACTTC.

J is TRBJ2-3 and V is TRBV5-1, with 13 positions matching TRBD2. Germline assignment: CDR1 SGHRS and CDR2 YFSETQ. CDR3 length: 16 amino acids. Trimming at V came to 4 bases and at J to 6 bases, leaving 8 bases not matched to a gene. In DNA form, the CDR3 reads TGCGCCAGCAGCGTACGACTAGCGGGAGGAGCGGATACGCAGTATTTT. Translated: CASSVRLAGGADTQYF.

The sample holds many counts of this clonotype. The genes are TRBV12-3 or TRBV12-4 and TRBJ2-3; D gene ambiguous. The CDR3 is 11 amino acids. V shed 5 bases and J shed 6 bases, with 6 bases lying between them. This chain's CDR3 is CASSLMDTQYF. The CDR3 nucleotides read TGTGCCAGCAGTCTGATGGATACGCAGTATTTT.

The CDR3 coding sequence is TGCAGCGTTGAAATCCGATATGGCTACACCTTC. Translation: CSVEIRYGYTF. The V and J genes are TRBV29-1 and TRBJ1-2, with D uncertain. This CDR3 spans 11 amino acids. V was clipped by 2 bases and J by 5 bases, with 6 bases between them. In germline, CDR1 is SQVTM, CDR2 ANQGSEA.

The gene calls are TRBV19 and TRBJ1-1; TRBD1 agrees at 7 bases. Germline loops: CDR1 LNHDA, CDR2 SQIVND (reference sequence). With V trimmed by 7 bases and J by 1 base, 6 bases remained unmatched. This CDR3 has 14 amino acids. The CDR3 reads CASTNRGWNTEAFF. Written as DNA, the CDR3 is TGTGCCAGTACCAACAGGGGATGGAACACTGAAGCTTTCTTT.

V usage is TRBV9 and J usage is TRBJ1-2, with D possibly being TRBD1 (5 bases). CDR3 size: 14 residues. V shed 0 bases and J shed 4 bases, with 10 bases lying between them. Germline V gene lookup returns CDR1 SGDLS and CDR2 YYNGEE. CDR3 sequence reads: CASSVGDLGYGYTF. In DNA, the CDR3 is TGTGCCAGCAGCGTAGGGGACTTGGGCTATGGCTACACCTTC.

This clonotype has more than one count but fewer than ten. The chain joins TRBV21-1 to TRBJ1-1; the table assigns TRBD1, which was not confirmed against the DNA. TRBV21-1 is reported as a pseudogene. The CDR3 covers 13 residues. The CDR3 DNA is TGTGCCAGTCTACCCCCAGCGAACACTGAAGCTTTCTTT. Protein sequence: CASLPPANTEAFF.

This clonotype was counted ten times or more. The chain has TRBV12-3 or TRBV12-4 and TRBJ2-5, with D perhaps matching TRBD2 (6 bases). The CDR3 length is 15 residues. Trimming stripped 3 bases from V and 2 bases from J, with 13 bases between. The CDR3 loop is CASSFWGDGQETQYF. CDR3 DNA sequence: TGTGCCAGCAGTTTTTGGGGGGACGGGCAAGAGACCCAGTACTTC.

V is TRBV5-1 and J is TRBJ2-1, with a tentative D call TRBD1 (5 bases). Trimming pared 3 bases from V and 1 base from J, leaving 14 bases between. Germline loops: CDR1 SGHRS, CDR2 YFSETQ. The CDR3 consists of 16 residues. The CDR3 here is CASSSVATVSYNEQFF. In nucleotides, the CDR3 is TGCGCCAGCAGCTCCGTGGCGACAGTTTCCTACAATGAGCAGTTCTTC.